The next 9 T cell receptor beta chains were all read from a single sample in a study of cytomegalovirus exposure and HLA in healthy donors (dated by TCRdb to 2016 to 2017). Libraries were made using the immunoSEQ multiplex PCR assay. The multiplex PCR relied on a mix of 60 forward primers for TCR Vbeta segments and 13 reverse primers for TCR Jbeta segments. Not all clones reach the TCRdb copy of this immuneACCESS table, which keeps in-frame sequences only. Checked studies attribute under half of the gap to unresolved V genes and leave the rest unexplained. This sample is represented by about 21,000 clones; about 78% of them were singletons. Of the sample, approximately 8% is held by the ten largest clones. The source material was PBMCs. The receptors were sampled from a man aged 60-69 years in good health and CMV-seronegative.

The chain uses TRBV5-3 and TRBJ1-1; no definite D call. TRBV5-3 is an open reading frame, and its role is uncertain. Trimming removed 6 bases at V and 0 bases at J, with 15 bases between. This CDR3 region has 15 residues. The DNA for the CDR3 is TGTGCCAGAACGACTGTAGCCCTCATGAACACTGAAGCTTTCTTT. The encoded protein is CARTTVALMNTEAFF.

The rearrangement links TRBV30 to TRBJ2-7; 8 nucleotides agree with TRBD1. This CDR3 is built from 12 residues. The germline V gene has CDR1 GTSNPN and CDR2 SVGIG (reference sequence). J lost 13 bases, V lost 2 bases, and 10 bases had no gene match. The CDR3 region has the DNA TGTGCCTGGAGTCCCCGTGGACAGGGAATATACTTC. Its translation is CAWSPRGQGIYF.

The sample holds a few counts of this clone. This chain connects TRBV7-9 to TRBJ2-3; TRBD1 matches at 7 bases. Germline V gene lookup returns CDR1 SEHNR and CDR2 FQNEAQ (reference sequence). With 2 bases clipped from V and 2 bases from J, the junction kept 10 bases outside the gene matches. CDR3 size: 17 residues. CDR3 region: CASSLLGQALNTDTQYF. The CDR3, as DNA: TGTGCCAGCAGCTTACTAGGACAGGCCCTAAACACAGATACGCAGTATTTT.

This clone was observed a single time. V and J are TRBV6-6 and TRBJ2-5; a weak D match, TRBD1 (6 bases). The CDR3 runs 14 residues. Trimming stripped 4 bases from V and 6 bases from J, with 15 bases between. In germline, CDR1 is MNHNY, CDR2 SVGAGI (reference sequence). CDR3 residues: CASSLRLDRQTQYF. Here the CDR3 DNA reads TGTGCCAGCAGTTTGCGCCTGGACAGACAGACCCAGTACTTC.

This sequence joins TRBV29-1 and TRBJ1-3; D call uncertain. V was cut by 5 bases and J by 3 bases, with 8 bases left in between. The CDR3 loop spans 12 amino acids. The germline gives CDR1 SQVTM, CDR2 ANQGSEA. CDR3 sequence reads: CSVFGNGNTIYF. Written as DNA, the CDR3 is TGCAGCGTTTTCGGGAATGGAAACACCATATATTTT.

The chain employs TRBV19 and TRBJ1-2; unclear D gene. The length of the CDR3 is 14 residues. The ends were cut back, 6 bases at V and 7 bases at J, with 18 bases in the middle. The V gene's germline CDR1 is LNHDA and CDR2 SQIVND (reference sequence). The CDR3 DNA reads TGTGCCAGTAGCACCGAGTTGCGGGGTCGTGGCTACACCTTC. This encodes CASSTELRGRGYTF.

This chain links TRBV7-5 with TRBJ1-5; the D call in the table, TRBD1, was not verified against the DNA. TRBV7-5 represents a pseudogene. The CDR3 is 13 residues long. The CDR3 DNA follows: TGTGCCACACAGGGACGCAAGAATCAGCCCCAGCATTTT. Translating gives CATQGRKNQPQHF.

The chain carries TRBV2 and TRBJ2-7, with D uncertain. The CDR3 contains 12 residues. V gave up 6 bases and J gave up 0 bases, with 6 bases separating them. The germline V gene has CDR1 SNHLY and CDR2 FYNNEI. Here the CDR3 DNA reads TGTGCCAGCAGGTCAGACTCCTACGAGCAGTACTTC. Protein product: CASRSDSYEQYF.

The CDR3 DNA sequence: TGCAGTGCTCCCCACACAGATACGCAGTATTTT. Residues: CSAPHTDTQYF. This chain joins TRBV20-1 and TRBJ2-3; D not certain. Germline CDR1 is DFQATT and CDR2 is SNEGSKA (reference sequence). The CDR3 extends over 11 amino acids. With 5 bases removed from V and 2 bases from J, the gap between germline ends came to 5 bases.